The 25 T cell receptor beta chains reported below all come from one sample, sequenced in a study of blood T cell repertoires in COVID-19. TCRdb keeps only in-frame clones here, not all; method: immunoSEQ multiplex PCR. This sample has under 200,000 clones; 84% occur once, and the top ten carry about 14%. Sequencing was done on a sample of peripheral blood. The receptor source for this set is a woman aged 70-85 years with COVID-19, enrolled during active disease.

The V and J genes are TRBV5-5 and TRBJ2-7; D unclear. The CDR3 extends over 14 amino acids. Germline V gene sequence: CDR1 SGHKS, CDR2 YYEKEE (reference sequence). V lost 0 bases, J lost 7 bases, and 14 bases lay in between. The CDR3 DNA sequence: TGTGCCAGCAGCTTGGGGGCAGGATTCGGAGAGCAGTACGTC. This sequence encodes CASSLGAGFGEQYV.

The CDR3 protein is CASSHGTDGVYEQYF. CDR3 sequence (DNA): TGTGCCAGCAGTCACGGGACAGATGGAGTCTACGAGCAGTACTTC. The chain combines TRBV7-9 with TRBJ2-7; 7 nucleotides align to TRBD1. The CDR3 is made up of 15 amino acids. CDR1 is SEHNR and CDR2 is FQNEAQ in the germline V gene (reference sequence). V trimming: 6 bases; J trimming: 3 bases; junction bases outside the gene matches: 11.

This chain connects TRBV6-1 to TRBJ1-3, with 9 bases lining up with TRBD1. J gave up 7 bases and V 4 bases, and 11 bases lay outside the gene matches. Germline CDR1 MNHNS, CDR2 SASEGT. The CDR3 has 16 amino acids. CDR3 bases: TGTGCCAGCAGTGGTTTCGACCGGGACAGGGAGAACACCATATATTTT. It translates to CASSGFDRDRENTIYF.

J is TRBJ2-1 and V is TRBV28, with D tentatively TRBD2 (6 bases). The germline V gene has CDR1 MDHEN and CDR2 SYDVKM. V gave up 5 bases and J gave up 4 bases, with 9 bases separating them. The CDR3 covers 13 residues. The CDR3 region has the DNA TGTGCCAGCAGTAGCGGGTATTACAATGAGCAGTTCTTC. Translated: CASSSGYYNEQFF.

V and J are TRBV28 and TRBJ2-7, with TRBD1 matching over 7 bases. This CDR3 is built from 14 residues. Germline V gene data show CDR1 as MDHEN and CDR2 as SYDVKM. J was trimmed by 2 bases and V by 6 bases; bases with no gene match: 7. CDR3 nucleotides: TGTGCCAGCAGCGAGGGACAGTTAGCCTACGAGCAGTACTTC. Translating it yields CASSEGQLAYEQYF.

This clone showed up just a few times. The chain combines TRBV27 with TRBJ1-1; D is ambiguous. The V gene lost 4 bases and the J gene lost 6 bases, with 9 bases spanning the gap. The CDR3 totals 12 residues. The V gene's germline CDR1 is MNHEY and CDR2 SMNVEV (reference sequence). The CDR3 coding sequence is TGTGCCAGCAGTTGGCAAGTCTCTGAAGCTTTCTTT. Its translation: CASSWQVSEAFF.

This chain links TRBV5-6 with TRBJ2-3, with 8 positions matching TRBD1. V shed 4 bases and J 1 base; nucleotides not matched to a gene: 8. Germline assignment: CDR1 SGHDT and CDR2 YYEEEE. The CDR3 covers 16 residues. This CDR3 is CASSLTDRVGTDTQYF. The CDR3 DNA reads TGTGCCAGCAGCCTCACGGACAGGGTGGGCACAGATACGCAGTATTTT.

CDR3 in amino acids: CASSLRVTEKLFF. CDR3 DNA sequence: TGTGCCAGCAGTTTAAGAGTAACTGAAAAACTGTTTTTT. The chain is built from TRBV28 and TRBJ1-4; D unclear. Germline CDR1 reads MDHEN; CDR2 reads SYDVKM. This CDR3 contains 13 residues. The V end was cut by 2 bases, the J end by 7 bases, with 8 bases between.

The gene calls are TRBV5-6 and TRBJ1-2; 7 nucleotides agree with TRBD1. Trimming took 0 bases from V and 8 from J; bases not matched to a gene: 4. Germline lookup yields CDR1 SGHDT and CDR2 YYEEEE. The CDR3 covers 13 residues. The CDR3 DNA is TGTGCCAGCAGCTTGGACAGGGGAAGGGGCTACACCTTC. It codes for CASSLDRGRGYTF.

The chain has TRBV10-3 and TRBJ1-6, with TRBD1 identical over 7 bases. The CDR3 runs to 16 residues. V gave up 0 bases and J gave up 8 bases; unmatched junction bases: 7. Germline CDR1 and CDR2: ENHRY and SYGVKD. CDR3 amino acids: CAISESPGGTYSPLHF. The CDR3 DNA reads TGTGCCATCAGTGAGTCTCCAGGGGGGACTTATTCACCCCTCCACTTT.

This chain links TRBV15 with TRBJ1-5; tentative D call: TRBD1 (5 bases). CDR3 length: 16 amino acids. Germline CDR1 LNHNV, CDR2 YYDKDF (reference sequence). The V and J ends lost 1 base and 5 bases respectively, with 15 bases between them. CDR3 loop: CATSRGQFEMDQPQHF. The CDR3 DNA follows: TGTGCCACCAGCAGAGGACAGTTTGAGATGGATCAGCCCCAGCATTTT.

CDR3 nucleotides: TGTGCCAGCCGATTCCCTGATAGCTCTGGAAACACCATATATTTT. This gives the protein CASRFPDSSGNTIYF. The chain carries TRBV6-5 and TRBJ1-3; no reliable D call. The CDR3 runs 15 residues. Germline CDR1 reads MNHEY; CDR2 reads SVGAGI. V shed 8 bases and J shed 0 bases, with 14 bases lying between them.

This clone was seen a handful of times. V gene TRBV7-8 combines with J gene TRBJ2-1; perhaps TRBD2 as D (6 bases). The CDR3 is 14 residues long. V lost 5 bases to trimming and J lost 4 bases, with 12 bases between them. The germline V gene encodes CDR1 SGHVS and CDR2 FQNEAQ. CDR3 DNA: TGTGCCAGCAGCCTCTTGAGCGGGTACAATGAGCAGTTCTTC. Residues: CASSLLSGYNEQFF.

The genes are TRBV18 and TRBJ1-2; 9 bases are shared with TRBD1. The CDR3 runs 15 residues. Trimming removed 2 bases from V and 3 bases from J; junction bases left unmatched: 4. Germline loops: CDR1 KGHSH, CDR2 LQKENI. CDR3 sequence: CASSPSTGGDYGYTF. CDR3 nucleotides: TGTGCCAGCTCACCAAGTACAGGGGGCGACTATGGCTACACCTTC.

The chain links TRBV12-3 or TRBV12-4 to TRBJ2-4; D perhaps matches TRBD2 (5 bases). The CDR3 runs 12 residues. Trimming cost V 2 bases and J 8 bases, with 7 bases left between them. The CDR3 region has the DNA TGTGCCAGCAGTTTACGGGAAGACATTCAGTACTTC. It specifies CASSLREDIQYF.

The rearrangement uses TRBV6-5 and TRBJ2-7, with 7 bases aligning to TRBD2. The CDR3 sequence is 15 residues long. CDR1 is MNHEY, CDR2 SVGAGI, per germline. Germline trimming cut 0 bases from V and 2 bases from J; bases unmatched to any gene: 4. As DNA, the CDR3 is TGTGCCAGCAGTTACTCGCCCAGCGGGACCTACGAGCAGTACTTC. It specifies CASSYSPSGTYEQYF.

CDR3: CASSLPVGGGLQETQYF. The CDR3 DNA is TGTGCCAGCAGCCTCCCTGTCGGCGGGGGCTTACAAGAGACCCAGTACTTC. The chain recombines TRBV21-1 with TRBJ2-5; the listed D gene, TRBD2, was not tested against the DNA. TRBV21-1 is an annotated pseudogene. CDR3 size: 17 residues.

CDR3 amino acids: CASSSPRGGRSDTQYF. The CDR3, as DNA: TGTGCCAGCAGCTCACCAAGGGGGGGTAGGTCGGATACGCAGTATTTT. The chain recombines TRBV7-3 with TRBJ2-3; TRBD2 is a possible D gene (7 bases). The CDR3 runs to 16 residues. The ends were cut back, 4 bases at V and 6 bases at J, with 20 bases in the middle. Germline lookup yields CDR1 SGHTA and CDR2 FQGTGA.

The chain combines TRBV18 with TRBJ1-1; the D is unclear. Germline V gene sequence: CDR1 KGHSH, CDR2 LQKENI. The CDR3 covers 15 residues. Trimming left V 3 bases short and J 1 base short, with 12 bases between. The CDR3 DNA is TGTGCCAGCTCACCGAATCGAGCAGGGAACACTGAAGCTTTCTTT. It is translated as CASSPNRAGNTEAFF.

The chain couples TRBV2 to TRBJ2-3; the match to TRBD1 covers 9 bases. V lost 7 bases to trimming and J lost 3 bases; unmatched junction nucleotides: 11. The CDR3 has 16 amino acids. Germline V CDR1 and CDR2: SNHLY, FYNNEI. The CDR3 loop reads CASTDRGDWRTDTQYF. Written as DNA, the CDR3 is TGTGCCAGCACTGACAGGGGGGACTGGAGGACAGATACGCAGTATTTT.

The chain recombines TRBV29-1 with TRBJ2-2; possibly TRBD1 for D (5 bases). The CDR3 totals 15 residues. V dropped 2 bases and J dropped 4 bases, with 14 bases sitting between them. Germline-derived CDR1 and CDR2 are SQVTM and ANQGSEA. CDR3 in amino acids: CSVEFGGAGTGELFF. DNA of the CDR3: TGCAGCGTTGAATTTGGTGGGGCCGGCACCGGGGAGCTGTTTTTT.

V gene TRBV5-8 combines with J gene TRBJ1-5; D is ambiguous. This CDR3 region has 15 residues. Trimming shortened V by 0 bases and J by 2 bases, and 9 bases separated the two germline ends. Germline CDR1 reads SGHTS; CDR2 reads YDEGEE. CDR3 coding DNA: TGTGCCAGCAGCTTGGAACAAGAGGGCAATCAGCCCCAGCATTTT. Protein product: CASSLEQEGNQPQHF. Combining the CDR3 with reference TRBV5-8 and TRBJ1-5 gives the whole variable domain EAGVTQSPTHLIKTRGQQATLRCSPISGHTSVYWYQQALGLGLQFLLWYDEGEERNRGNFPPRFSGRQFPNYSSELNVNALELEDSALYLCASSLEQEGNQPQHFGDGTRLSIL.

The chain links TRBV19 to TRBJ1-1; 8 bases match TRBD1. Per germline, CDR1 LNHDA and CDR2 SQIVND (reference sequence). Trimming removed 5 bases from V and 4 bases from J; junction bases left unmatched: 6. This CDR3 spans 14 amino acids. CDR3 nucleotide sequence: TGTGCCAGTAGTCCGTCGACAGGGGTCACTGAAGCTTTCTTT. Translation gives CASSPSTGVTEAFF.

The chain is built from TRBV28 and TRBJ1-1; D is possibly TRBD1 (6 bases). This CDR3 contains 13 residues. From germline, CDR1 is MDHEN and CDR2 SYDVKM. V was trimmed by 6 bases and J by 10 bases, leaving 18 bases between them. CDR3 sequence reads: CASRENRDHRAFF. The CDR3 DNA reads as TGTGCCAGCAGAGAAAACAGGGACCACCGAGCTTTCTTT.

This clone was recorded many times. This chain joins TRBV5-6 and TRBJ2-7; TRBD1 might be the D (6 bases). The CDR3 extends over 13 amino acids. The V and J ends lost 1 base and 6 bases respectively, with 11 bases between them. Germline-derived CDR1 and CDR2 are SGHDT and YYEEEE. CDR3 amino acids: CASSLMGAAEQYV. The CDR3 DNA reads TGTGCCAGCAGCTTGATGGGGGCTGCCGAGCAGTACGTC.